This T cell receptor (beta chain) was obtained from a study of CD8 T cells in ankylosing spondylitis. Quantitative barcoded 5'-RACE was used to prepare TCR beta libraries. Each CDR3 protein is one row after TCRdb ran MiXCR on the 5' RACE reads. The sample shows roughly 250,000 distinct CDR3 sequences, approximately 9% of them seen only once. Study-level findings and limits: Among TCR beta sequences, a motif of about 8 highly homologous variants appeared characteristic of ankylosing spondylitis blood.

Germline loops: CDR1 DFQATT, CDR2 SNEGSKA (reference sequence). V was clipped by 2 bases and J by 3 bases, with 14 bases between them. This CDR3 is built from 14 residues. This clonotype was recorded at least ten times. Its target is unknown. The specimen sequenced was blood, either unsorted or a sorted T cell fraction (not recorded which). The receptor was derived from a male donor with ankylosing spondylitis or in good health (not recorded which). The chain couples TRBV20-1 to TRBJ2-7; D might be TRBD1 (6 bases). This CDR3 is CSARRSWTDYEQYF. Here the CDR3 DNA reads TGCAGTGCTAGAAGGTCCTGGACAGACTACGAGCAGTACTTC.